The 2 T cell receptor beta chains given below trace back to one sample, sequenced in a study of T cells in Graves' hyperthyroidism and ophthalmopathy. The source material, RNA transcripts, was used to amplify TCR beta CDR3 regions. HTBI primers were the set used in a first-round RT-PCR of the TCR CDR3. Using its own MiXCR run on the multiplex PCR reads, TCRdb lists one record per CDR3 protein. Among under 350,000 distinct CDR3 sequences listed, around 15% were seen once. Sample: blood. These receptor sequences come from an older woman with Graves' ophthalmopathy.

This chain links TRBV29-1 with TRBJ1-4, with D perhaps matching TRBD1 (6 bases). V was trimmed by 5 bases and J by 7 bases, leaving 17 bases between them. Germline CDR1 is SQVTM and CDR2 is ANQGSEA. The CDR3 runs to 14 residues. In DNA, the CDR3 is TGCAGCGTTCAGCCTACCAGGGGAGGTGAAAAACTGTTTTTT. Translation gives CSVQPTRGGEKLFF.

This clonotype occurred many times. This rearrangement joins TRBV6-6 to TRBJ2-5; D perhaps matches TRBD1 (6 bases). Germline V gene sequence: CDR1 MNHNY, CDR2 SVGAGI (reference sequence). The CDR3 spans 15 residues. V lost 0 bases, J lost 6 bases, and 14 bases lay in between. As DNA, the CDR3 is TGTGCCAGCAGTTACTCGAACAGGGTGTTAAAGACCCAGTACTTC. It is translated as CASSYSNRVLKTQYF.